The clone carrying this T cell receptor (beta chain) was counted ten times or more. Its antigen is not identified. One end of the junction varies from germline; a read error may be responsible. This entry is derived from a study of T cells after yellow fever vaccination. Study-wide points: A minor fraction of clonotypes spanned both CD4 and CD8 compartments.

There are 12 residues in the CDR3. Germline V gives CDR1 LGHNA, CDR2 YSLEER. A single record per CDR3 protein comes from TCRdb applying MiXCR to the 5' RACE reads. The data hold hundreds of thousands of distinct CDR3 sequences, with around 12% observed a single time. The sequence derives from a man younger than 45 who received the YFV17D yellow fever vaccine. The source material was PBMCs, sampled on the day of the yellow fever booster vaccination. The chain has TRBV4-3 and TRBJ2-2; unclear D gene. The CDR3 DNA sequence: TGTGCCAGCAGTCAAGGGACCGGGGAGCTGTTTTTT. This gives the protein CASSQGTGELFF.